The next 3 T cell receptor beta chains were all read from a single sample in a study of blood T cells in healthy people across ages (dated by TCRdb to between 2015 and 2017). The method was 5' RACE. The data were produced on an Illumina HiSeq 2500. A second PCR of about 6 to 11 cycles was run with a J-beta primer mix and a sample-barcoded 5' primer. The public reads were quality trimmed at Q25 with fastp and then assembled into clones with MiXCR by TCRdb, keeping productive beta chains. Duplicate CDR3 protein sequences are folded into a single record with the most common DNA and genes. The sample contains 700,000 to 900,000 distinct CDR3 sequences, around a quarter of them found a single time. The ten largest clones take up over 2.5% of the sample. The data were also submitted as part of a second study, on T cells of mothers and their children.

Sequencing was performed on blood. These receptor sequences come from a boy aged 5-17 years in good health.

This clonotype was picked up a small number of times. The J gene is TRBJ2-7, the V gene TRBV6-1; 10 bases fit TRBD1. The junction had 11 bases not matched to a gene; V was cut back by 2 bases and J by 7 bases. The CDR3 has 16 residues. Germline assignment: CDR1 MNHNS and CDR2 SASEGT. As DNA, the CDR3 is TGTGCCAGCAGTGAACCTCCGGGACAGGGGATTGGTGAGCAGTACTTC. Residues: CASSEPPGQGIGEQYF.

This clonotype was seen only a few times. V gene TRBV5-5 combines with J gene TRBJ2-7; 9 bases are shared with TRBD1. The CDR3 is 14 amino acids. From germline, CDR1 is SGHKS and CDR2 YYEKEE (reference sequence). Trimming at V came to 4 bases and at J to 3 bases, leaving 5 bases not matched to a gene. The CDR3, as DNA: TGTGCCAGCAGCGCCGGACAGGGGATCTACGAGCAGTACTTC. Translation: CASSAGQGIYEQYF.

This chain links TRBV6-1 with TRBJ2-5, with 9 bases fitting TRBD2. The DNA end is a closer match to TRBJ2-1, so the J assignment may be wrong. Germline-derived CDR1 and CDR2 are MNHNS and SASEGT. The length of the CDR3 is 17 residues. CDR3 sequence reads: CASSTGRTMRLADEQFF. DNA for the CDR3: TGTGCCAGCAGTACCGGACGGACTATGCGACTAGCGGATGAGCAGTTCTTC.